The 7 T cell receptor beta chains in this list originate from one sample, sequenced in a study of cytomegalovirus exposure and HLA in healthy donors (dated by TCRdb to about 2017). The library relied on the immunoSEQ multiplex PCR assay. As stored in TCRdb, this immuneACCESS dataset retains in-frame rearrangements with V and J assigned. A fraction of the clones does not appear; measured against another copy, unresolved V genes explain less than half of the discrepancy, and the remainder lacks a known reason. For this sample there are more than 90,000 clones; roughly nine tenths appear just once. The ten biggest clones cover around 4.5% of the sample. Material for sequencing was PBMCs. These receptors were taken from a man aged 18 to 29 in good health and CMV-seropositive.

This clone has only a few counts. The genes are TRBV5-1 and TRBJ2-7; TRBD1 agrees at 8 bases. The germline V gene has CDR1 SGHRS and CDR2 YFSETQ. The CDR3 length is 14 residues. V trimming: 4 bases; J trimming: 9 bases; junction bases outside the gene matches: 12. The CDR3, as DNA: TGCGCCAGCAGCGTTCGACAGGGGCCTGAGGTGCAGTACTTC. As protein: CASSVRQGPEVQYF.

A few counts support this clone. The chain links TRBV10-1 to TRBJ1-5; 9 nucleotides line up with TRBD1. The CDR3 is made up of 13 amino acids. V dropped 8 bases and J dropped 2; count of bases not matched to a gene: 1. Germline CDR1 and CDR2: WNHNN and SYGVQD (reference sequence). The CDR3 reads CASWDRGNQPQHF. The CDR3 region has the DNA TGCGCCAGCTGGGACAGGGGCAATCAGCCCCAGCATTTT.

The chain carries TRBV29-1 and TRBJ2-3; possibly TRBD2 for D (6 bases). Trimming stripped 3 bases from V and 0 bases from J, with 7 bases between. Germline CDR1 SQVTM, CDR2 ANQGSEA. The CDR3 covers 13 residues. The chain's CDR3 is CSVDAGSTDTQYF. The DNA for the CDR3 is TGCAGCGTTGACGCGGGGAGCACAGATACGCAGTATTTT.

The genes are TRBV21-1 and TRBJ2-7; the D segment call TRBD1 is taken from the table without a DNA check. TRBV21-1 is classified as a pseudogene. The CDR3 contains 16 residues. CDR3: CASSNSGLGPVYEQYF. Written as DNA, the CDR3 is TGTGCCAGCAGCAACTCTGGTCTGGGGCCGGTCTACGAGCAGTACTTC.

This clone is a singleton in its sample. The chain joins TRBV28 to TRBJ2-2, with a tentative D call TRBD1 (5 bases). Germline lookup yields CDR1 MDHEN and CDR2 SYDVKM. Trimming removed 4 bases from V and 6 bases from J, with 9 bases in between. The CDR3 runs to 13 residues. DNA of the CDR3: TGTGCCAGCAGTTCGCTGACAGCCGGGGAGCTGTTTTTT. This codes for CASSSLTAGELFF.

Note on this clone: Possible read error: a much larger clone is one base away. The J gene is TRBJ2-1, the V gene TRBV11-2; D might be TRBD1 (6 bases). This CDR3 has 15 amino acids. The germline V gene encodes CDR1 SGHAT and CDR2 FQNNGV. With 1 base removed from V and 1 base from J, the gap between germline ends came to 8 bases. The CDR3 here is CASSLGQGSYNEQFF. The CDR3 DNA is TGTGCCAGCAGCTTAGGGCAGGGGTCCTACAATGAGCAGTTCTTC.

The gene calls are TRBV7-9 and TRBJ1-2; D call uncertain. Germline CDR1 reads SEHNR; CDR2 reads FQNEAQ (reference sequence). V lost 4 bases and J 3 bases, leaving 12 bases between the germline ends. This CDR3 has 14 amino acids. CDR3 DNA sequence: TGTGCCAGCAGCTCGGAGGTGCTGGACTATGGCTACACCTTC. Translated, it gives CASSSEVLDYGYTF.